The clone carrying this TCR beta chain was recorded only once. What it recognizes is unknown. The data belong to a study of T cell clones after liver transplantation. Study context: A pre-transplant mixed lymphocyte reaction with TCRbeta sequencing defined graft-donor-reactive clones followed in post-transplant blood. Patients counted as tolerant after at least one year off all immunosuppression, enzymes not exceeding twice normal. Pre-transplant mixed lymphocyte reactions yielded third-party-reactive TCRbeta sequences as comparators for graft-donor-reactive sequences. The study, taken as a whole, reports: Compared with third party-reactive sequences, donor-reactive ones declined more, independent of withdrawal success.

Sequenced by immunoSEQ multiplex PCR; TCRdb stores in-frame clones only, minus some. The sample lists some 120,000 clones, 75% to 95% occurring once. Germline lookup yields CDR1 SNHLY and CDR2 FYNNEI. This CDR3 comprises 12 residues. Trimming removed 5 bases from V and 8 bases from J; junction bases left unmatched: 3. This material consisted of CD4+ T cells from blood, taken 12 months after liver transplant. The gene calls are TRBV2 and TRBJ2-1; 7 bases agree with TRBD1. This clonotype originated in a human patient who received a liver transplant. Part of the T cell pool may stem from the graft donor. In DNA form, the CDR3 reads TGTGCCAGCAGTCCTACAGGGGATGAGCAGTTCTTC. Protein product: CASSPTGDEQFF.